These 27 T cell receptor beta chains were sequenced from one sample in a study of cytomegalovirus exposure and HLA in healthy donors. Amplification used 60 Vbeta primers and 13 Jbeta primers. Data came from immunoSEQ multiplex PCR; TCRdb stores just in-frame clones and leaves some out. The table has some 150,000 clones, approximately 90% seen once. What was sequenced was PBMCs. The receptors come from a woman aged 30 to 39 in good health and CMV-seronegative.

The chain employs TRBV27 and TRBJ2-7; TRBD2 is a possible D gene (5 bases). The CDR3 is 14 amino acids. The germline V gene encodes CDR1 MNHEY and CDR2 SMNVEV (reference sequence). Deletions cut 5 bases from V and 5 bases from J, with 16 bases between. The CDR3 nucleotides are TGTGCCAGCAGTCCAACCCACGGGGAGAACGAGCAGTACTTC. It is translated as CASSPTHGENEQYF.

This clone was seen once. This sequence joins TRBV7-6 and TRBJ2-7, with TRBD1 matching over 8 bases. CDR3 length: 15 amino acids. Trimming at V came to 6 bases and at J to 5 bases, leaving 12 bases not matched to a gene. CDR1 and CDR2 (germline): SGHVS, FNYEAQ. The CDR3 spells CASSAQYRGWHEQYF. CDR3 nucleotide sequence: TGTGCCAGCAGTGCCCAATACAGGGGGTGGCACGAGCAGTACTTC.

The chain uses TRBV7-2 and TRBJ1-1, with D uncertain. V lost 2 bases and J 4 bases, leaving 2 bases between the germline ends. CDR3 size: 11 residues. In germline, CDR1 is SGHTA, CDR2 FQGNSA. This chain's CDR3 is CASSLLTEAFF. The CDR3 nucleotides are TGTGCCAGCAGCTTACTCACTGAAGCTTTCTTT. The variable domain in full, completed from reference TRBV7-2 and TRBJ1-1, reads GAGVSQSPSNKVTEKGKDVELRCDPISGHTALYWYRQSLGQGLEFLIYFQGNSAPDKSGLPSDRFSAERTGGSVSTLTIQRTQQEDSAVYLCASSLLTEAFFGQGTRLTVV.

This chain joins TRBV9 and TRBJ1-5; 11 bases agree with TRBD1. V lost 4 bases and J lost 1; bases outside the gene matches: 13. The CDR3 totals 19 residues. CDR1 and CDR2 from the germline V gene are SGDLS and YYNGEE. The CDR3 coding sequence is TGTGCCAGCAGCTCCCACCGGGACAGGGGGATGGGGAGCAATCAGCCCCAGCATTTT. Its protein is CASSSHRDRGMGSNQPQHF.

The chain recombines TRBV7-8 with TRBJ2-7; 10 bases fit TRBD2. The CDR3 contains 16 residues. J gave up 5 bases and V 4 bases, and 11 bases lay outside the gene matches. Germline V gives CDR1 SGHVS, CDR2 FQNEAQ. CDR3 region: CASSSLVGTSVNEQYF. Here the CDR3 DNA reads TGTGCCAGCAGCTCCCTAGTTGGGACTAGCGTGAACGAGCAGTACTTC.

The chain employs TRBV5-6 and TRBJ1-2, with a tentative D call TRBD1 (6 bases). V dropped 3 bases and J dropped 5 bases, with 17 bases sitting between them. Germline loops: CDR1 SGHDT, CDR2 YYEEEE. The CDR3 contains 15 residues. CDR3 DNA: TGTGCCAGCAGCTCCCCACAGGGTAGGTTGTATGGCTACACCTTC. It codes for CASSSPQGRLYGYTF. The entire variable domain, with the rest obtained from reference TRBV5-6 and TRBJ1-2, is as follows: DAGVTQSPTHLIKTRGQQVTLRCSPKSGHDTVSWYQQALGQGPQFIFQYYEEEERQRGNFPDRFSGHQFPNYSSELNVNALLLGDSALYLCASSSPQGRLYGYTFGSGTRLTVV.

This chain connects TRBV15 to TRBJ2-1; 8 bases are shared with TRBD1. The CDR3 is 17 amino acids. Germline V lookup: CDR1 LNHNV, CDR2 YYDKDF (reference sequence). Trimming at V came to 0 bases and at J to 6 bases, leaving 10 bases not matched to a gene. CDR3 nucleotide sequence: TGTGCCACCAGCAGAGAGGGGTGGACAGGGATAGGCAATGAGCAGTTCTTC. Encoded protein: CATSREGWTGIGNEQFF.

V and J are TRBV5-4 and TRBJ2-7; D is perhaps TRBD2 (7 bases). With 4 bases removed from V and 7 bases from J, the gap between germline ends came to 15 bases. Looked up from germline, CDR1 is SGHNT and CDR2 is YYREEE (reference sequence). The CDR3 covers 13 residues. CDR3 DNA sequence: TGTGCCAGCAGCCCCGCGGGGGCCGGAGAGCAGTACTTC. Its protein is CASSPAGAGEQYF. Full variable domain (outside the CDR3, taken from reference TRBV5-4 and TRBJ2-7): ETGVTQSPTHLIKTRGQQVTLRCSSQSGHNTVSWYQQALGQGPQFIFQYYREEENGRGNFPPRFSGLQFPNYSSELNVNALELDDSALYLCASSPAGAGEQYFGPGTRLTVT.

The chain employs TRBV7-9 and TRBJ2-7, with D uncertain. The CDR3 is 14 residues long. Trimming pared 1 base from V and 2 bases from J, leaving 9 bases between. Germline lookup yields CDR1 SEHNR and CDR2 FQNEAQ (reference sequence). This chain's CDR3 is CASSLVDGAYEQYF. The CDR3 nucleotides read TGTGCCAGCAGCTTAGTTGACGGAGCCTACGAGCAGTACTTC.

The J gene is TRBJ1-1, the V gene TRBV30, with D uncertain. Germline V gene lookup returns CDR1 GTSNPN and CDR2 SVGIG (reference sequence). The ends were cut back, 2 bases at V and 2 bases at J, with 24 bases in the middle. This CDR3 contains 18 residues. The CDR3 DNA reads as TGTGCCTGGAGTCTAAGAGCCGTAGGGCAGGACTTCAACACTGAAGCTTTCTTT. Translated, it gives CAWSLRAVGQDFNTEAFF.

The CDR3 region has the DNA TGTGCCAGCAGTGAATACCCTCGGGGGACCCAGTACTTC. Amino acids: CASSEYPRGTQYF. V usage is TRBV6-1 and J usage is TRBJ2-5; maybe TRBD2 (5 bases). The CDR3 is made up of 13 amino acids. The V end was cut by 2 bases, the J end by 7 bases, with 11 bases between. The germline V gene has CDR1 MNHNS and CDR2 SASEGT.

V and J are TRBV7-3 and TRBJ2-6; D is undetermined. The CDR3 extends over 15 amino acids. The V end lost 5 bases, the J end lost 2 bases, and 10 bases lay between the germline ends. Looked up from germline, CDR1 is SGHTA and CDR2 is FQGTGA. The CDR3 here is CASSLTHTGANVLTF. Here the CDR3 DNA reads TGTGCCAGCAGCCTCACACATACTGGGGCCAACGTCCTGACTTTC.

The gene calls are TRBV4-2 and TRBJ2-2; 7 bases match TRBD2. Germline V gene data show CDR1 as LGHNA and CDR2 as YNFKEQ. CDR3 length equals 15 residues. Trimming cost V 3 bases and J 1 base; bases outside gene matches: 2. In DNA form, the CDR3 reads TGTGCCAGCAGCCATCCGGGGGGGAACACCGGGGAGCTGTTTTTT. Translating gives CASSHPGGNTGELFF.

The CDR3: CASSVVGTGRGDTQYF. For the CDR3, the DNA is TGTGCCAGCAGCGTAGTTGGGACAGGGAGGGGAGATACGCAGTATTTT. This rearrangement joins TRBV7-9 to TRBJ2-3; TRBD1 matches at 9 bases. The junction had 11 bases not matched to a gene; V was cut back by 5 bases and J by 5 bases. The V gene's germline CDR1 is SEHNR and CDR2 FQNEAQ (reference sequence). The CDR3 contains 16 residues.

The chain carries TRBV14 and TRBJ1-3, with D unclear. Germline V gene lookup returns CDR1 SGHDN and CDR2 FVKESK. V lost 3 bases and J lost 4, with 7 bases in between. The length of the CDR3 is 13 residues. CDR3 DNA sequence: TGTGCCAGCAGCCAGGCAATCGGAAACACCATATATTTT. Translating gives CASSQAIGNTIYF. Complete variable domain (other parts from reference TRBV14 and TRBJ1-3): EAGVTQFPSHSVIEKGQTVTLRCDPISGHDNLYWYRRVMGKEIKFLLHFVKESKQDESGMPNNRFLAERTGGTYSTLKVQPAELEDSGVYFCASSQAIGNTIYFGEGSWLTVV.

The J gene is TRBJ1-6, the V gene TRBV28, with D perhaps matching TRBD1 (6 bases). Trimming left V 6 bases short and J 0 bases short, with 9 bases between. The germline CDR1 and CDR2 sequences are MDHEN and SYDVKM. The CDR3 has 15 residues. The CDR3 region is CASSFRGSYNSPLHF. CDR3 nucleotide sequence: TGTGCCAGCAGCTTCAGGGGCTCCTATAATTCACCCCTCCACTTT.

V is TRBV19 and J is TRBJ2-7; TRBD1 matches at 10 bases. The CDR3 consists of 16 residues. J lost 3 bases, V lost 8 bases, and 13 bases had no gene match. Germline assignment: CDR1 LNHDA and CDR2 SQIVND (reference sequence). CDR3 residues: CASAAYQGQGIYEQYF. The CDR3 DNA reads TGTGCCAGTGCAGCTTACCAGGGACAGGGGATCTACGAGCAGTACTTC.

This clone showed up just a few times. The V call is TRBV7-8, the J call TRBJ2-7, with 7 bases matching TRBD1. Per germline, CDR1 SGHVS and CDR2 FQNEAQ. Trimming took 5 bases from V and 0 from J; bases not matched to a gene: 13. CDR3 size: 17 residues. CDR3 DNA sequence: TGTGCCAGCAGCCCAACGACAGGGCCCCTTAGCTCCTACGAGCAGTACTTC. Its protein is CASSPTTGPLSSYEQYF.

The chain uses TRBV10-2 and TRBJ2-2; 7 bases line up with TRBD1. Germline CDR1 is WSHSY and CDR2 is SAAADI. This CDR3 comprises 15 residues. V shed 8 bases and J 3 bases; nucleotides not matched to a gene: 9. CDR3 in DNA: TGCGCCAGCCGAAGATCAGGGGGTCACACCGGGGAGCTGTTTTTT. Translated, it gives CASRRSGGHTGELFF.

This chain joins TRBV6-5 and TRBJ1-1; 9 bases match TRBD1. CDR1 MNHEY and CDR2 SVGAGI come from the germline V gene. The CDR3 sequence is 14 residues long. Trimming took 5 bases from V and 1 from J; bases not matched to a gene: 2. The CDR3 spells CASSPDRGNTEAFF. For the CDR3, the DNA is TGTGCCAGCAGTCCGGACAGGGGGAACACTGAAGCTTTCTTT.

CDR3 amino acids: CASSKNRQATNYGYTF. The CDR3 region has the DNA TGTGCCAGCAGTAAAAACAGACAGGCTACGAACTATGGCTACACCTTC. The V and J genes are TRBV2 and TRBJ1-2, with D maybe TRBD1 (6 bases). Germline V lookup: CDR1 SNHLY, CDR2 FYNNEI. Trimming removed 5 bases at V and 2 bases at J, with 18 bases between. The CDR3 is 16 amino acids.

The CDR3: CASSAIGGLLSGNTIYF. CDR3 in DNA: TGTGCCAGTAGTGCGATTGGGGGCCTGCTCTCTGGAAACACCATATATTTT. The rearrangement uses TRBV19 and TRBJ1-3; possible D gene TRBD1, 6 bases. Deletions cut 5 bases from V and 0 bases from J, with 17 bases between. Germline CDR1 LNHDA, CDR2 SQIVND (reference sequence). The CDR3 has 17 amino acids.

The chain couples TRBV5-6 to TRBJ2-3, with a weak D call TRBD1 (5 bases). Trimming removed 2 bases from V and 5 bases from J, with 9 bases in between. Per the germline V gene, CDR1 is SGHDT and CDR2 is YYEEEE. This CDR3 is built from 13 residues. The CDR3 sequence: CASSLPRGDTQYF. CDR3 bases: TGTGCCAGCAGCTTACCAAGGGGAGATACGCAGTATTTT.

The chain has TRBV5-6 and TRBJ1-4, with D perhaps matching TRBD1 (5 bases). CDR1 and CDR2 (germline): SGHDT, YYEEEE. Deletions cut 2 bases from V and 5 bases from J, with 16 bases between. The CDR3 has 16 residues. This chain's CDR3 is CASSFGSAGLNEKLFF. The CDR3 DNA reads as TGTGCCAGCAGCTTCGGGTCCGCAGGGCTCAATGAAAAACTGTTTTTT. Full variable domain (rest looked up from reference TRBV5-6 and TRBJ1-4): DAGVTQSPTHLIKTRGQQVTLRCSPKSGHDTVSWYQQALGQGPQFIFQYYEEEERQRGNFPDRFSGHQFPNYSSELNVNALLLGDSALYLCASSFGSAGLNEKLFFGSGTQLSVL.

The chain uses TRBV28 and TRBJ1-1; D gene uncertain. CDR3 length: 12 residues. V lost 1 base and J lost 6, with 6 bases in between. Per germline, CDR1 MDHEN and CDR2 SYDVKM. CDR3 sequence: CASSLFRAEAFF. The CDR3 DNA follows: TGTGCCAGCAGTTTATTCCGGGCTGAAGCTTTCTTT.

This chain connects TRBV27 to TRBJ2-7, with 8 bases lining up with TRBD1. The length of the CDR3 is 15 residues. J gave up 4 bases and V 6 bases, and 11 bases lay outside the gene matches. The germline V gene encodes CDR1 MNHEY and CDR2 SMNVEV (reference sequence). DNA of the CDR3: TGTGCCAGCAGCCAGACAGGACAGGGTCTTTACGAGCAGTACTTC. It encodes CASSQTGQGLYEQYF.

The gene calls are TRBV19 and TRBJ1-2; perhaps TRBD1 as D (6 bases). Germline CDR1 reads LNHDA; CDR2 reads SQIVND (reference sequence). V dropped 8 bases and J dropped 8 bases, with 18 bases sitting between them. The CDR3 is made up of 13 amino acids. As DNA, the CDR3 is TGTGCCAGTGGGGACACAAGGCGTGGAGGCTACACCTTC. This gives the protein CASGDTRRGGYTF.